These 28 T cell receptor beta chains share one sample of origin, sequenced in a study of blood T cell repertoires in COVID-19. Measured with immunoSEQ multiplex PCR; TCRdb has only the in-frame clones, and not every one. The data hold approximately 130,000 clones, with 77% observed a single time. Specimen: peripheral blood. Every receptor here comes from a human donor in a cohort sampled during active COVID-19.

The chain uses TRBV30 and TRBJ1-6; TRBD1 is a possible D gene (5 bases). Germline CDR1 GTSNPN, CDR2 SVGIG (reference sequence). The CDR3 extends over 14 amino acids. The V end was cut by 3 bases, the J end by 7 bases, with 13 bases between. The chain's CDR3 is CAWRADSVNSPLHF. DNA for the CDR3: TGTGCCTGGAGGGCCGACAGCGTGAATTCACCCCTCCACTTT.

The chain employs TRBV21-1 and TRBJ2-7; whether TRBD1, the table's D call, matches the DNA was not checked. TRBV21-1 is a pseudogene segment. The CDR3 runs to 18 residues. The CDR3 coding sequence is TGTGCCAGCAGGAGGACAGGGATAGAGGCGGGAGATTTGCACGAGCAGTACTTC. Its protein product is CASRRTGIEAGDLHEQYF.

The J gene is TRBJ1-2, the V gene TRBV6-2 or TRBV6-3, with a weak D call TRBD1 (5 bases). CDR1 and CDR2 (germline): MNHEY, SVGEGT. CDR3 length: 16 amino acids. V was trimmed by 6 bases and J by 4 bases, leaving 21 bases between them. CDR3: CASSPGGRTRPYGYTF. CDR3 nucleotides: TGTGCCAGCAGCCCCGGGGGACGAACCAGGCCCTATGGCTACACCTTC.

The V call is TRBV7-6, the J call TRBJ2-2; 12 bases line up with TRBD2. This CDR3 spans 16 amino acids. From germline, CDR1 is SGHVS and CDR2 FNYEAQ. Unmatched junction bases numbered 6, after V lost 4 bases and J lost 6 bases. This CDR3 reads CASSSRLAGVAGELFF. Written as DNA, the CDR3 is TGTGCCAGCAGCTCGAGACTAGCGGGAGTGGCCGGGGAGCTGTTTTTT.

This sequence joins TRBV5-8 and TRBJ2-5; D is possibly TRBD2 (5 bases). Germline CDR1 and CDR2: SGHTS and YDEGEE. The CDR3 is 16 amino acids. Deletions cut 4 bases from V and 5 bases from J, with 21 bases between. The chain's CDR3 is CASSHSLAFGGETQYF. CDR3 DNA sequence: TGTGCCAGCAGCCATTCTCTAGCATTCGGTGGGGAGACCCAGTACTTC. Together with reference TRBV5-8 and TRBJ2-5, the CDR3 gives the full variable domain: EAGVTQSPTHLIKTRGQQATLRCSPISGHTSVYWYQQALGLGLQFLLWYDEGEERNRGNFPPRFSGRQFPNYSSELNVNALELEDSALYLCASSHSLAFGGETQYFGPGTRLLVL.

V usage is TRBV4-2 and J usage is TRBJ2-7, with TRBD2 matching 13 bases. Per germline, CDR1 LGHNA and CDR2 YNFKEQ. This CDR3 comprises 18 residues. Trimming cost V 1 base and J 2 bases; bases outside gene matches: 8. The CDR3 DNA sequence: TGTGCCAGCAGCCAAGTGGGTACTAGCGGGAGGGTCGCCTACGAGCAGTACTTC. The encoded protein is CASSQVGTSGRVAYEQYF.

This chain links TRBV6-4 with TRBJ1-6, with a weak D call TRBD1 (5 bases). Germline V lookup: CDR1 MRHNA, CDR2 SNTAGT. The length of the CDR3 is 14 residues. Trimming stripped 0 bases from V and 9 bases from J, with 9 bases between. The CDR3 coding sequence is TGTGCCAGCAGTGACTCGGCGGGGACTTCACCCCTCCACTTT. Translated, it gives CASSDSAGTSPLHF.

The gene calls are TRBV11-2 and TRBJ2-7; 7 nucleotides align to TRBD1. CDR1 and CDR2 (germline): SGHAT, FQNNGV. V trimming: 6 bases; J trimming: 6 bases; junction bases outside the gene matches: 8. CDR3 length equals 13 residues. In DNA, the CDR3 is TGTGCCAGCAGGACAGGGACCGCCGGCGAGCAGTACTTC. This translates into CASRTGTAGEQYF.

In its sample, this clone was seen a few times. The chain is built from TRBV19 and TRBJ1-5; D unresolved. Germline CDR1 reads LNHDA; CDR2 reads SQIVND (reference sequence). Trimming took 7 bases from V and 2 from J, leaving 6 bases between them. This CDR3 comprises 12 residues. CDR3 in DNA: TGTGCCAGTAAGGAGGGCAATCAGCCCCAGCATTTT. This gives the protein CASKEGNQPQHF.

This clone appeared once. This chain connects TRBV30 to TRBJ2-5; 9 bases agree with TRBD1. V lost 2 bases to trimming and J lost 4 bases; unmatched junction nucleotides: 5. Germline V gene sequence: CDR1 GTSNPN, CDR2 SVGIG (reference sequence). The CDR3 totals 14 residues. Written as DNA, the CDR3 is TGTGCCTGGAGTCGGACAGGGGTTGGAGAGACCCAGTACTTC. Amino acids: CAWSRTGVGETQYF.

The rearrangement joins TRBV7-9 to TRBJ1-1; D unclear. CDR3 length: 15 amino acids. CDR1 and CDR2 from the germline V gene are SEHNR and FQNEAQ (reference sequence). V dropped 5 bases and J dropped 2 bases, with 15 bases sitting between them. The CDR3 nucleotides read TGTGCCAGCAGCCCCCTTGGAGGATCAAACACTGAAGCTTTCTTT. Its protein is CASSPLGGSNTEAFF.

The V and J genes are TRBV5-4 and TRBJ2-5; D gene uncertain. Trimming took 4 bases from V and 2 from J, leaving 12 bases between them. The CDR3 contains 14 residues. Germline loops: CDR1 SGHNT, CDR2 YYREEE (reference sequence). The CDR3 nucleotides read TGTGCCAGCAGCCCCGAACCAGGTCAAGAGACCCAGTACTTC. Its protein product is CASSPEPGQETQYF.

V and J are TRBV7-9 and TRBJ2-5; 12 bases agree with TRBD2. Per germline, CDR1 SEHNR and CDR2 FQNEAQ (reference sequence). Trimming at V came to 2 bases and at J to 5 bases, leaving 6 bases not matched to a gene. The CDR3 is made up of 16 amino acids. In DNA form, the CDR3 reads TGTGCCAGCAGCTTACCACTAGCGGGAGGCCCTGAGACCCAGTACTTC. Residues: CASSLPLAGGPETQYF.

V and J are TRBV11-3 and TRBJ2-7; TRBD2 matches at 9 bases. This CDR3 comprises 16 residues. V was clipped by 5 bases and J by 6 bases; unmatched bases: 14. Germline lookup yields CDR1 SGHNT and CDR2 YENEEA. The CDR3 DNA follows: TGTGCCAGCAGCAACCCGGGACTAGCCTTAATGGGCGAGCAGTACTTC. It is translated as CASSNPGLALMGEQYF.

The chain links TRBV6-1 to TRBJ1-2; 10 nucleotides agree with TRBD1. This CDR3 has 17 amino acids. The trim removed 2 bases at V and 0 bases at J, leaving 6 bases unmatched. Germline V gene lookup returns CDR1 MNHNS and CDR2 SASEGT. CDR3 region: CASSEFPGQGANYGYTF. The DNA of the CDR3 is TGTGCCAGCAGTGAATTCCCCGGACAGGGGGCTAACTATGGCTACACCTTC.

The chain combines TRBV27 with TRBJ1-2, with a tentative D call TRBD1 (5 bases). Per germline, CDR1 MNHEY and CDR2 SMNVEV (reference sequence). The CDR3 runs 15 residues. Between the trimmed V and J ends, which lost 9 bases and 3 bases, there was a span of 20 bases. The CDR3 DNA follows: TGTGCCAGTACCCCGATAATGGGCAGGGACTATGGCTACACCTTC. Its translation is CASTPIMGRDYGYTF.

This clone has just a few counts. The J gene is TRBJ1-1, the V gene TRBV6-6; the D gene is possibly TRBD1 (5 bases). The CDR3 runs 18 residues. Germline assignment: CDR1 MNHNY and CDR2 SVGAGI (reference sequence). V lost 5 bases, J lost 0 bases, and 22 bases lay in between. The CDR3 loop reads CASSQSGLMGGLNTEAFF. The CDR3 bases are TGTGCCAGCAGTCAATCAGGACTGATGGGGGGGTTGAACACTGAAGCTTTCTTT.

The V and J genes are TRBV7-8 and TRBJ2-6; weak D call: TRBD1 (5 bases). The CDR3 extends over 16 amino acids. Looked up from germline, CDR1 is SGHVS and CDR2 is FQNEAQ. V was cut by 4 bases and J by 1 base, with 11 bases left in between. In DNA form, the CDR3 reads TGTGCCAGCAGCTACTCTGGGGCGTCTGGGGCCAACGTCCTGACTTTC. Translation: CASSYSGASGANVLTF.

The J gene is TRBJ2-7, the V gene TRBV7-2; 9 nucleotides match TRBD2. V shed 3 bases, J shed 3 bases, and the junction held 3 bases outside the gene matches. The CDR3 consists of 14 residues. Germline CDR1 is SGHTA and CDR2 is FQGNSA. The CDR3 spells CASSLLSGSYEQYF. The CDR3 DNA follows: TGTGCCAGCAGCTTGCTTAGCGGGAGCTACGAGCAGTACTTC.

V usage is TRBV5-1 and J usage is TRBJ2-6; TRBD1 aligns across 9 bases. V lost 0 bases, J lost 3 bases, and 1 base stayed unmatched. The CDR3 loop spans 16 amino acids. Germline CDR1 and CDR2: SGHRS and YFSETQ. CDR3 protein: CASSLGDRVGANVLTF. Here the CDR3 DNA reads TGCGCCAGCAGCTTGGGGGACAGGGTTGGGGCCAACGTCCTGACTTTC.

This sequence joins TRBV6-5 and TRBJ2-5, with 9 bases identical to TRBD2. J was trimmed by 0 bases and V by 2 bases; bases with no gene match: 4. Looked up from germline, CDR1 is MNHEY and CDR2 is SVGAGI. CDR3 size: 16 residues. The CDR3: CASSYVIAGDQETQYF. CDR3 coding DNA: TGTGCCAGCAGTTACGTAATAGCGGGGGACCAAGAGACCCAGTACTTC.

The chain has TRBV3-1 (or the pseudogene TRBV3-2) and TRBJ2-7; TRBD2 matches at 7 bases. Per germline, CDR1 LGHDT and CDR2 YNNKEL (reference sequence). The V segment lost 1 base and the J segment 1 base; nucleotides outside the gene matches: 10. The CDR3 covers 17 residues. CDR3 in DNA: TGTGCCAGCAGCCAAGGCCGGCTTAGCGGGTTTTCCTACGAGCAGTACTTC. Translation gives CASSQGRLSGFSYEQYF.

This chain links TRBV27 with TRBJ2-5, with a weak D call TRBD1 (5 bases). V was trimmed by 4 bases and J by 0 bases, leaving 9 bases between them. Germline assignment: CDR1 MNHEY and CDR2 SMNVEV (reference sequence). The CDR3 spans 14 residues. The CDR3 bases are TGTGCCAGCAGTTCCCCGGACAACCAAGAGACCCAGTACTTC. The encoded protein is CASSSPDNQETQYF.

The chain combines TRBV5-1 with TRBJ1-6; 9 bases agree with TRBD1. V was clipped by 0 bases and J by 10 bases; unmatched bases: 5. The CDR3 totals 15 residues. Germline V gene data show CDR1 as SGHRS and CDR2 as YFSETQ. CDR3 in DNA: TGCGCCAGCAGCTTGGAAAGGACAGGGGCATCACCCCTCCACTTT. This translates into CASSLERTGASPLHF.

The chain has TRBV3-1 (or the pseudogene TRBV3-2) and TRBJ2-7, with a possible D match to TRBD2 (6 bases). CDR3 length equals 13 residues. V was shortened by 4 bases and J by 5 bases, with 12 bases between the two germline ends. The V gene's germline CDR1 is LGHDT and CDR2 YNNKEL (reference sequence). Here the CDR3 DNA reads TGTGCCAGCAGCCCCTTAGCGGAAAACGAGCAGTACTTC. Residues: CASSPLAENEQYF.

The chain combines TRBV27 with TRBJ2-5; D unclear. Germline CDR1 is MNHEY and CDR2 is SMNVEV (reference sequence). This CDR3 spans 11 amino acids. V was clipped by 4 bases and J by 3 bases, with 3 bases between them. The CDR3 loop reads CASSSEETQYF. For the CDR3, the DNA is TGTGCCAGCAGTTCCGAAGAGACCCAGTACTTC.

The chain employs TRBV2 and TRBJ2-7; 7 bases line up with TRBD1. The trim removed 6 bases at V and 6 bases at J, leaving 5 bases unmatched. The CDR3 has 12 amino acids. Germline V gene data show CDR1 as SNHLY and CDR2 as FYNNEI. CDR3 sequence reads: CASSVYRGEQYF. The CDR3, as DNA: TGTGCCAGCAGCGTTTACAGGGGCGAGCAGTACTTC.

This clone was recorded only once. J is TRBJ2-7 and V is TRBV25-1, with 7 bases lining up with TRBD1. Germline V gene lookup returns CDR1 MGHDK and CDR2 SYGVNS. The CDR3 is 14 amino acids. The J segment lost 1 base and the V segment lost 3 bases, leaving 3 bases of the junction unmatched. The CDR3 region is CASSEGRGSYEQYF. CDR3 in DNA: TGTGCCAGCAGTGAGGGCAGGGGGTCCTACGAGCAGTACTTC.